The 4 T cell receptor beta chains below all came from one sample that was sequenced in a study of beta chain features in type 1 diabetes. Every bit of the isolated RNA underwent reverse transcription, so sequencing read expressed TCRB transcripts. Some clones are missing from TCRdb's copy, which holds only in-frame ones; the method was immunoSEQ multiplex PCR. The sample contains more than 150,000 clones, 13% of which appear only once. The sequencing input was central memory CD4+ T cells from blood. Receptors were obtained from a woman aged 18-29 years in good health.

This clone was picked up a small number of times. The chain uses TRBV7-8 and TRBJ2-1, with 7 bases identical to TRBD2. CDR1 is SGHVS, CDR2 FQNEAQ, per germline. Trimming removed 5 bases from V and 5 bases from J; junction bases left unmatched: 9. This CDR3 spans 15 amino acids. CDR3 sequence: CASSRFGGGDNEQFF. CDR3 sequence (DNA): TGTGCCAGCAGCCGTTTTGGGGGGGGAGACAATGAGCAGTTCTTC.

The gene calls are TRBV7-8 and TRBJ2-2, with D possibly matching TRBD1 (6 bases). CDR3 length: 15 residues. Germline values: CDR1 SGHVS, CDR2 FQNEAQ. Trimming removed 5 bases at V and 4 bases at J, with 14 bases between. CDR3 loop: CASSPKTGSTGELFF. Here the CDR3 DNA reads TGTGCCAGCAGCCCTAAAACAGGGAGCACCGGGGAGCTGTTTTTT.

This clone was counted only a few times. CDR3 DNA: TGTGCCAGCAGCTTGGGACAGAAACAAGAGACCCAGTACTTC. Translating gives CASSLGQKQETQYF. The chain combines TRBV5-4 with TRBJ2-5; tentative D call: TRBD1 (5 bases). CDR1 and CDR2 from the germline V gene are SGHNT and YYREEE (reference sequence). Trimming removed 0 bases at V and 2 bases at J, with 8 bases between. The CDR3 has 14 amino acids.

This chain joins TRBV13 and TRBJ2-5; D ambiguous. Germline V gives CDR1 PRHDT, CDR2 FYEKMQ (reference sequence). The CDR3 length is 13 residues. V lost 5 bases and J lost 1, with 8 bases in between. The CDR3 coding sequence is TGTGCCAGCAGCGTAGCTTTCCAAGAGACCCAGTACTTC. This gives the protein CASSVAFQETQYF.